This T cell receptor (beta chain) was documented in a study of blood T cell repertoires in COVID-19 (dated by TCRdb to 2020 to 2021). Turning to the overall study: Samples from collaborators originated in the United States, Italy and Spain and spanned both the acute and convalescent phases of COVID-19. The samples were drawn from the first 160 participants of the ongoing ImmuneRACE study and from 1,254 subjects provided by 6 global collaborators. The dataset comprised deeply sampled blood TCRbeta repertoires from subjects exposed to, actively infected with, or recovered from COVID-19. Sample metadata almost always included a de-identified subject ID, COVID-19 status, age in years and sex. The material from the prospective study consisted of cDNA or gDNA derived from T cells, B-cell-depleted T cells, or PBMCs. The repertoires were made available in a free public database intended to serve as a resource for research on the immune response to SARS-CoV-2. HLA class I and class II types, where available, came from metadata supplied by the sample provider rather than from assay-based typing.

TCRbeta CDR3 regions were amplified from genomic DNA by means of the immunoSEQ Assay, a bias-controlled multiplex PCR. On the study's bioinformatics: Nucleated cell counts per sample were estimated from amplification of reference gene primers within the assay. To quantify the absolute abundance of each unique TCRbeta CDR3 rearrangement, sequence reads were collapsed and filtered. For each sample, productive Simpson clonality was calculated by taking the square root of Simpson's diversity index across productive rearrangements. The source is immuneACCESS, and TCRdb retained only in-frame sequences with V and J called. Part of the clones is not carried over; for the studies checked, unresolved V genes explain less than half of this, and the remainder is unexplained. Clone size and V and J calls were adopted from that table, with D and trimming inferred from the DNA. The sample contains about 99,000 clones, 70% to 80% of them found a single time. The ten top clones hold about a sixth of the sample.

Whole blood was collected in K2EDTA tubes by collaborating institutions according to the institutions' own protocols. Collaborator samples were shipped for TCRbeta analysis as frozen whole blood, isolated PBMCs, or DNA extracted from either sample type. The CDR1 and CDR2 encoded by the germline V gene (reference sequence) are DFQATT and SNEGSKA. Counted from cysteine to phenylalanine, this CDR3 has 16 amino acids. Only the CDR3 DNA is retained, 48 bases long and in frame from the first base. V drops 3 bases and J drops 1 base, leaving 18 bases in between. This clone was observed once. This clone's antigen is unknown. Per-base qualities were not stored, and no clone one base away is much larger. Study-wide findings and limitations: The quantity of clinical and demographic metadata differed by source and by participant and was supplied without curation.

The V and J genes are TRBV20-1 and TRBJ1-2; a weak D assignment points to TRBD1 (6 bases agree). The TCR comes from a woman older than 75 with active or convalescent COVID-19. The sample comprised peripheral blood. The base sequence is TGCAGTGCTAGTGAATTACCGGGACAAAATAACTATGGCTACACCTTC. The resulting protein is CSASELPGQNNYGYTF.